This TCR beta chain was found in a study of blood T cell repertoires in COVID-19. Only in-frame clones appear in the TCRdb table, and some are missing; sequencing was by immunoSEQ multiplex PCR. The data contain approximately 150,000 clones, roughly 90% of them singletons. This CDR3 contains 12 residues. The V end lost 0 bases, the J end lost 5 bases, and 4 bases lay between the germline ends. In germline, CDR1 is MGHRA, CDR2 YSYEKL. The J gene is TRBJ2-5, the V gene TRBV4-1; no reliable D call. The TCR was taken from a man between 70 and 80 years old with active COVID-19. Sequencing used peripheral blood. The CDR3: CASSQDLETQYF. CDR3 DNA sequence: TGCGCCAGCAGCCAAGATCTGGAGACCCAGTACTTC.